A single sample is the source of the 21 T cell receptor beta chains below, sequenced in a study of CD8 T cells in ankylosing spondylitis (dated by TCRdb to about 2017). The paper's findings and limits, for the study overall: A TCR beta motif made up of fewer than 10 highly homologous amino acid variants appeared to be characteristic of blood from ankylosing spondylitis patients.

The method was 5' RACE. This sample was sequenced with an Illumina HiSeq 2500. TCRdb took the public reads, trimmed them with fastp at Q25, ran MiXCR for clone calling and kept in-frame beta chains. For every CDR3 protein sequence, its rows merge into one entry that carries the most common genes and DNA. The sample has about 420,000 distinct CDR3 sequences on record, under 25% of them singletons. The ten largest clones represent 16% of the sample. The antigens these receptors bind are not known. Material: blood, either unsorted or a sorted T cell fraction (not recorded which). These receptors were obtained from a male donor with ankylosing spondylitis.

The rearrangement links TRBV18 to TRBJ1-4; D call uncertain. V gave up 8 bases and J gave up 0 bases, with 4 bases separating them. This CDR3 spans 12 amino acids. Germline values: CDR1 KGHSH, CDR2 LQKENI. CDR3 region: CASQTTNEKLFF. CDR3 DNA: TGTGCCAGCCAAACAACTAATGAAAAACTGTTTTTT.

This rearrangement joins TRBV6-1 to TRBJ2-7; possible D gene TRBD1, 7 bases. Germline V gene lookup returns CDR1 MNHNS and CDR2 SASEGT. The length of the CDR3 is 14 residues. V shed 5 bases and J shed 4 bases, with 15 bases lying between them. CDR3 in amino acids: CASSPEGAVYEQYF. As DNA, the CDR3 is TGTGCCAGCAGTCCGGAGGGGGCGGTGTACGAGCAGTACTTC.

This clonotype was observed a few times. The chain has TRBV5-1 and TRBJ2-5; D unclear. V shed 4 bases and J shed 9 bases, with 16 bases lying between them. CDR1 and CDR2 (germline): SGHRS, YFSETQ. This CDR3 has 13 residues. The CDR3 bases are TGCGCCAGCAGCCCCGACTTAAATGGGGCCCAGTACTTC. It codes for CASSPDLNGAQYF.

This clonotype was counted ten times or more. The rearrangement joins TRBV5-1 to TRBJ2-1, with D perhaps matching TRBD2 (6 bases). The CDR3 has 14 residues. Trimming stripped 7 bases from V and 10 bases from J, with 21 bases between. Germline lookup yields CDR1 SGHRS and CDR2 YFSETQ. Here the CDR3 reads CASAVGGRGLEQFF. CDR3 coding DNA: TGCGCCAGCGCTGTGGGAGGAAGGGGCCTCGAGCAGTTCTTC.

This clonotype was detected a few times. J is TRBJ2-3 and V is TRBV5-1; 9 positions agree with TRBD1. The CDR3 runs 17 residues. After removal of 0 bases from V and 3 bases from J, the junction contained 8 bases not matched to a gene. Per the germline V gene, CDR1 is SGHRS and CDR2 is YFSETQ. In nucleotides, the CDR3 is TGCGCCAGCAGCTTGGTACAGGGGGCATTTAGTACAGATACGCAGTATTTT. This sequence encodes CASSLVQGAFSTDTQYF.

This chain connects TRBV9 to TRBJ2-5, with D perhaps assigned TRBD1 or TRBD2 (5 bases each). CDR3 length: 16 amino acids. Trimming removed 0 bases at V and 2 bases at J, with 14 bases between. Germline lookup yields CDR1 SGDLS and CDR2 YYNGEE. The CDR3, as DNA: TGTGCCAGCAGCGTAGGGATTAGGGGACGGCAAGAGACCCAGTACTTC. The encoded protein is CASSVGIRGRQETQYF.

This clonotype has a handful of counts. V gene TRBV10-3 combines with J gene TRBJ2-4; 10 positions match TRBD1. Germline CDR1 reads ENHRY; CDR2 reads SYGVKD. V shed 3 bases and J 1 base; nucleotides not matched to a gene: 9. The CDR3 consists of 18 residues. The CDR3 reads CAISEQTPGQGAKNIQYF. CDR3 nucleotide sequence: TGTGCCATCAGTGAACAGACTCCGGGACAGGGGGCCAAAAACATTCAGTACTTC.

J is TRBJ2-5 and V is TRBV3-1; tentatively, D is TRBD1 or TRBD2 (5 bases each). The CDR3 spans 14 residues. Germline V gene data show CDR1 as LGHDT and CDR2 as YNNKEL (reference sequence). Trimming stripped 3 bases from V and 4 bases from J, with 12 bases between. This CDR3 is CASSQGDQTETQYF. The CDR3 DNA is TGTGCCAGCAGCCAGGGGGACCAGACAGAGACCCAGTACTTC.

The chain is built from TRBV7-9 and TRBJ2-3, with 8 bases identical to TRBD1. The CDR3 totals 17 residues. V lost 3 bases, J lost 3 bases, and 11 bases stayed unmatched. Germline V CDR1 and CDR2: SEHNR, FQNEAQ (reference sequence). Here the CDR3 reads CASSFGRRTGSTDTQYF. CDR3 nucleotides: TGTGCCAGCAGCTTTGGGCGAAGGACAGGGAGTACAGATACGCAGTATTTT.

The V call is TRBV20-1, the J call TRBJ2-3; TRBD2 matches 11 bases. CDR1 is DFQATT, CDR2 SNEGSKA, per germline (reference sequence). CDR3 size: 15 residues. V gave up 1 base and J gave up 3 bases; unmatched junction bases: 3. CDR3 protein: CSARVLAGGTDTQYF. The CDR3 coding sequence is TGCAGTGCTAGAGTCCTAGCGGGAGGTACAGATACGCAGTATTTT.

The chain is built from TRBV29-1 and TRBJ2-5; D unresolved. Germline V gives CDR1 SQVTM, CDR2 ANQGSEA. Trimming removed 1 base from V and 7 bases from J, with 13 bases in between. This CDR3 region has 13 residues. The CDR3 here is CSVEGPTPRTQYF. The CDR3 bases are TGCAGCGTTGAAGGGCCCACCCCCCGGACCCAGTACTTC.

This clonotype was counted only a few times. This chain links TRBV7-9 with TRBJ2-5; D may be TRBD2 (6 bases). Germline loops: CDR1 SEHNR, CDR2 FQNEAQ (reference sequence). Trimming cost V 5 bases and J 7 bases, with 14 bases left between them. CDR3 length: 13 amino acids. The DNA for the CDR3 is TGTGCCAGCAGCCCTAGTGGGGGAGGGACCCAGTACTTC. Translation: CASSPSGGGTQYF.

This clonotype was detected a few times. The chain links TRBV4-1 to TRBJ2-3; D gene uncertain. Germline V lookup: CDR1 MGHRA, CDR2 YSYEKL. CDR3 length: 15 amino acids. The ends were cut back, 1 base at V and 5 bases at J, with 13 bases in the middle. The CDR3, as DNA: TGCGCCAGCAGCCAAGGCTCCCGTTCGTTAGATACGCAGTATTTT. It is translated as CASSQGSRSLDTQYF.

This clonotype was detected a few times. The rearrangement links TRBV28 to TRBJ1-2; D remains unclear. Germline CDR1 reads MDHEN; CDR2 reads SYDVKM. CDR3 length: 13 amino acids. The ends were cut back, 10 bases at V and 3 bases at J, with 15 bases in the middle. CDR3 in DNA: TGTGCCAACGGGGTGGGGAGGGACTATGGCTACACCTTC. Its translation: CANGVGRDYGYTF.

This clonotype was recorded a few times. The V and J genes are TRBV12-3 or TRBV12-4 and TRBJ1-5; D is unresolved. The CDR3 runs 14 residues. Trimming left V 2 bases short and J 1 base short, with 6 bases between. The CDR3 spells CASSLRGSNQPQHF. CDR3 sequence (DNA): TGTGCCAGCAGTTTACGAGGGAGCAATCAGCCCCAGCATTTT.

This clonotype was counted ten times or more. The rearrangement uses TRBV12-3 or TRBV12-4 and TRBJ2-5; no reliable D call. This CDR3 has 14 residues. The germline V and J ends were trimmed by 6 bases and 5 bases, with 16 bases remaining between them. Here the CDR3 reads CASSPQGLVETQYF. The CDR3 DNA follows: TGTGCCAGCAGCCCTCAAGGCCTGGTGGAGACCCAGTACTTC.

V usage is TRBV20-1 and J usage is TRBJ2-7; possible D gene TRBD1, 6 bases. Germline V gene lookup returns CDR1 DFQATT and CDR2 SNEGSKA (reference sequence). The CDR3 covers 15 residues. The V gene lost 1 base and the J gene lost 0 bases, with 13 bases spanning the gap. The CDR3: CSARVGDTFSYEQYF. The CDR3 DNA reads TGCAGTGCTAGAGTGGGGGACACTTTCTCCTACGAGCAGTACTTC.

This clonotype was detected only a few times. The genes are TRBV20-1 and TRBJ1-4; a possible D gene is TRBD1 (5 bases). The germline gives CDR1 DFQATT, CDR2 SNEGSKA (reference sequence). V was cut by 6 bases and J by 5 bases, with 13 bases left in between. The CDR3 extends over 13 amino acids. DNA for the CDR3: TGCAGTGCCGGAGGGACCGGGAATGAAAAACTGTTTTTT. This sequence encodes CSAGGTGNEKLFF.

V gene TRBV4-2 combines with J gene TRBJ1-2; D is possibly TRBD1 (5 bases). Per germline, CDR1 LGHNA and CDR2 YNFKEQ. The CDR3 covers 16 residues. The V gene lost 4 bases and the J gene lost 0 bases, with 15 bases spanning the gap. The CDR3 sequence: CASSRGSSSPNYGYTF. The DNA for the CDR3 is TGTGCCAGCAGCCGGGGCTCAAGTAGCCCTAACTATGGCTACACCTTC.

This clonotype was found many times. The chain employs TRBV7-3 and TRBJ2-7; TRBD2 might be the D (5 bases). Germline V lookup: CDR1 SGHTA, CDR2 FQGTGA. The CDR3 is 13 amino acids. Trimming left V 0 bases short and J 5 bases short, with 8 bases between. The CDR3 reads CASSLTSDHEQYF. In DNA, the CDR3 is TGTGCCAGCAGCTTAACTAGCGACCACGAGCAGTACTTC.

This clonotype showed up just a few times. CDR3 DNA: TGTGCCATCGTTCAGACTTTGAATCAGCCCCAGCATTTT. Translating gives CAIVQTLNQPQHF. The chain uses TRBV10-3 and TRBJ1-5; D gene unclear. CDR3 length: 13 amino acids. Trimming removed 8 bases from V and 4 bases from J, with 12 bases in between. The germline V gene encodes CDR1 ENHRY and CDR2 SYGVKD.